There are a few counts of the clone carrying this T cell receptor (beta chain). Original analysis: Estimation of nucleated cell counts relied on the amplification of reference gene primers. Assay: immunoSEQ multiplex PCR; the TCRdb copy retains only in-frame clones and omits some. The V and J calls and the clone size are those of that table, but D and trimming were determined from the DNA. This sample has about 250,000 clones, with 70% to 90% found just once. The data were obtained in a study of blood T cell repertoires in COVID-19. Study overall: The samples span acute and convalescent COVID-19 from the United States, Italy and Spain.

The germline V gene encodes CDR1 MDHEN and CDR2 SYDVKM. Trimming cost V 7 bases and J 5 bases; bases outside gene matches: 4. This CDR3 has 12 residues. Sequencing was performed on PBMCs or T cells enriched from blood (not recorded which). This receptor was obtained from a man aged 35 to 55 who had recovered from COVID-19. The chain has TRBV28 and TRBJ1-1; 7 positions match TRBD1. The CDR3 sequence: CASKTGRTEAFF. The CDR3, as DNA: TGTGCCAGCAAGACAGGGAGGACTGAAGCTTTCTTT.